The rows below give T cell receptor beta chains drawn from one sample of a study of shared clonotypes between healthy human individuals. Generated by immunoSEQ multiplex PCR, the TCRdb table keeps only in-frame clones and is missing some. The data hold under 1,100,000 clones, with approximately 80% observed a single time. Sequencing was performed on memory CD4+ T cells from PBMCs. The source is a man aged 18 to 29 in good health. Some clones in this sample may be carry-over from other donors' samples. Both conserved end residues are part of each CDR3. Fields, in order: V gene, D gene, clone size, J gene, CDR3 DNA, CDR3 protein. The D gene is left open where the match is weak. Clone sizes are given selectively: once, few, many, or a class where the clone is expanded.

TRBV6-5	.	.	TRBJ2-7	TGTGCCAGCAGAGGACAGCCCGCCTCCTACGAGCAGTACTTC	CASRGQPASYEQYF
TRBV28	TRBD2	few	TRBJ2-7	TGTGCCAGCAGTCCGAGCGGGAGGACCTACTACGAGCAGTACTTC	CASSPSGRTYYEQYF
TRBV7-9	TRBD1	.	TRBJ2-1	TGTGCCAGCAGCTTGAGAATTCCGGGACAGGGCCTGTTCTTC	CASSLRIPGQGLFF
TRBV27	.	few	TRBJ1-1	TGTGCCAGCAGTTTATCGTGGTCAGCTATGAACACTGAAGCTTTCTTT	CASSLSWSAMNTEAFF
TRBV5-1	TRBD2	.	TRBJ2-3	TGCGCCACCAATGTGGGACTAGCGGGAGCAGATACGCAGTATTTT	CATNVGLAGADTQYF
TRBV7-9	.	.	TRBJ1-5	TGTGCCAGCAGCTTCACGACTAATCAGCCCCAGCATTTT	CASSFTTNQPQHF
TRBV10-3	TRBD1	.	TRBJ1-3	TGTGCCATCAGGGCGGGACAGGGGAATGGAAACACCATATATTTT	CAIRAGQGNGNTIYF
TRBV29-1	TRBD1	.	TRBJ1-2	TGCAGCGTTGTCCGGGACAGTGAGAATGGCTACACCTTC	CSVVRDSENGYTF
TRBV5-5	.	once	TRBJ2-7	TGTGCCAGCAGCCATGGACGGACCCTCGGGGGCGAGCAGTACTTC	CASSHGRTLGGEQYF
TRBV6-5	.	few	TRBJ2-3	TGTGCCAGCAGCATCGAGCCAGACCCAGATACGCAGTATTTT	CASSIEPDPDTQYF
TRBV10-3	.	few	TRBJ2-5	TGTGCCATCAGTGAGTCGGGCGAGAAGGAGACCCAGTACTTC	CAISESGEKETQYF
TRBV5-1	.	.	TRBJ1-1	TGCGCCAGCAGCTTTTTCGCCCGGGAGACTGAAGCTTTCTTT	CASSFFARETEAFF
TRBV6-4	TRBD2	.	TRBJ2-3	TGTGCCACTTCTACCGGGACGGGGGGGACAGATACGCAGTATTTT	CATSTGTGGTDTQYF
TRBV5-1	.	.	TRBJ2-3	TGCGCCAGCAGCTTGGACCCGACAGGCCAAGCTAGCACAGATACGCAGTATTTT	CASSLDPTGQASTDTQYF
TRBV19	.	.	TRBJ2-7	TGTGCCAGTAGGCGGGGAGGAGCCTACGGTGCGCAGTACTTC	CASRRGGAYGAQYF
TRBV28	TRBD2	.	TRBJ2-5	TGTGCCAGCAGCCTGATGGTTCGGGGGGGGACCCAGTACTTC	CASSLMVRGGTQYF
TRBV25-1	TRBD2	.	TRBJ2-2	TGTGCCACAAAAGCGGGAGGGCCATCGGGGGAGCTGTTTTTT	CATKAGGPSGELFF
TRBV27	.	.	TRBJ1-4	TGTGCCAGCAGTTCAACAACTAATGAAAAACTGTTTTTT	CASSSTTNEKLFF
TRBV5-1	.	.	TRBJ1-1	TGCGCCAGCAGCCTCCGGACTACTGGCACTGAAGCTTTCTTT	CASSLRTTGTEAFF
TRBV7-9	.	.	TRBJ2-3	TGTGCCAGCAGCCAAATTTTACCGAGCCAAATACGCACAGATACGCAGTATTTT	CASSQILPSQIRTDTQYF
TRBV28	.	.	TRBJ1-2	TGTGCCAGCAGAACCACGGGACGGAACTATGGCTACACCTTC	CASRTTGRNYGYTF
TRBV28	.	many	TRBJ1-3	TGTGCCAGCACTTTTCGGGGTACGAGGAACACCATATATTTT	CASTFRGTRNTIYF
TRBV5-1	.	.	TRBJ2-7	TGCGCCAGCAGCTTGGGGAGAAGTGGGGAGCAGTACTTC	CASSLGRSGEQYF
TRBV28	.	few	TRBJ2-2	TGTGCCAGCTGGACCCCCGGGGTCGGCACCGGGGAGCTGTTTTTT	CASWTPGVGTGELFF
TRBV6-1	.	.	TRBJ2-3	TGTGCCAGCAGTGAAAGAGGGGACACCACAGATACGCAGTATTTT	CASSERGDTTDTQYF
TRBV7-9	TRBD1	.	TRBJ1-4	TGTGCCAGCAGTCGGGACAGGGGGGGAACTAATGAAAAACTGTTTTTT	CASSRDRGGTNEKLFF
TRBV7-2	TRBD2	.	TRBJ2-3	TGTGCCAGCAGCTATGTAGCGGGGAGGGGGATGGCAGATACGCAGTATTTT	CASSYVAGRGMADTQYF
TRBV6-5	TRBD1	.	TRBJ2-7	TGTGCCAGCAGTGGCTCCGGGACAGGGAACGAGCAGTACTTC	CASSGSGTGNEQYF
TRBV30	TRBD1	.	TRBJ2-2	TGTGCCTGGAGCCTCGGGACAGGGAGCGGGGAGCTGTTTTTT	CAWSLGTGSGELFF
TRBV9	.	.	TRBJ2-5	TGTGCCAGCAGCGTAGGGCACGGAGGGGCAGAGACCCAGTACTTC	CASSVGHGGAETQYF
TRBV19	TRBD1	.	TRBJ1-2	TGTGCCAGTAGGATCCCGGACAGGAACTATGGCTACACCTTC	CASRIPDRNYGYTF
TRBV19	.	.	TRBJ2-5	TGTGCCAGTAGTATAGGTTTGACACGGTACCAAGAGACCCAGTACTTC	CASSIGLTRYQETQYF
TRBV5-4	.	.	TRBJ1-1	TGTGCCAGCAGCTTGGAACGCCTGAACACTGAAGCTTTCTTT	CASSLERLNTEAFF
TRBV6-6	.	.	TRBJ1-5	TGTGCCAGCACCCCACGGGGCTGGAGCAATCAGCCCCAGCATTTT	CASTPRGWSNQPQHF
TRBV28	.	few	TRBJ1-2	TGTGCCAGCACCCTCGCCGGGGTCTATGGCTACACCTTC	CASTLAGVYGYTF
TRBV5-5	TRBD2	.	TRBJ2-7	TGTGCCAGCAGCTTGGGACTAGCGGGGGTCTACGAGCAGTACTTC	CASSLGLAGVYEQYF
TRBV5-6	TRBD2	.	TRBJ2-2	TGTGCCAGCAGCCGACTAGCGGGAGCGAACACCGGGGAGCTGTTTTTT	CASSRLAGANTGELFF
TRBV9	.	.	TRBJ1-4	TGTGCCAGCAGCGGACCCGGGACGACTAATGAAAAACTGTTTTTT	CASSGPGTTNEKLFF
TRBV7-6	.	many	TRBJ2-1	TGTGCCAGCAGCCATCCCCTTGCAGAGCAGTTCTTC	CASSHPLAEQFF
TRBV5-4	TRBD2	.	TRBJ2-7	TGTGCCAGCAGCTTGGCCGCTGCTAGCGGGACCCCCTACGAGCAGTACTTC	CASSLAAASGTPYEQYF
TRBV19	.	.	TRBJ2-5	TGTGCCAGTAGTATAAGAGGGAGACAAGAGACCCAGTACTTC	CASSIRGRQETQYF
TRBV2	TRBD2	.	TRBJ2-1	TGTGCCAGCAAGCGGGGTGGGAGCAATGAGCAGTTCTTC	CASKRGGSNEQFF
TRBV7-7	.	.	TRBJ2-7	TGTGCCAGCAGCCCTCAGGACTCCTACGAGCAGTACTTC	CASSPQDSYEQYF
TRBV12-5	TRBD2	.	TRBJ2-5	TGTGCTAGTGGTTTGGTTCTAGCGGGAGTGGGTGAGACCCAGTACTTC	CASGLVLAGVGETQYF
TRBV6-5	.	.	TRBJ2-7	TGTGCCAGCAGCAGTGTAACAGGGAACCACGAGCAGTACTTC	CASSSVTGNHEQYF
TRBV28	.	.	TRBJ2-4	TGTGCCAGCCGGGGGAGCAGCCACATTCAGTACTTC	CASRGSSHIQYF
TRBV19	TRBD1	.	TRBJ2-5	TGTGCCAGTAGTCTCATAACAGGGGCCAGGAGGGAGACCCAGTACTTC	CASSLITGARRETQYF
TRBV18	.	.	TRBJ1-5	TGTGCCAGCTCCCCTGTAGAGGGACGAGCTCAGCCCCAGCATTTT	CASSPVEGRAQPQHF
TRBV15	TRBD2	few	TRBJ2-7	TGTGCCACCAGCAGAGGCGGGACTAGGGGAGCCTACGAGCAGTACTTC	CATSRGGTRGAYEQYF
TRBV5-1	.	.	TRBJ1-3	TGCGCCAGCAGTTCTGGTAGGGGAGCGCGAAACACCATATATTTT	CASSSGRGARNTIYF
TRBV7-9	TRBD2	.	TRBJ2-1	TGTGCCAGCGGCTCTACTAGCGCCTACAATGAGCAGTTCTTC	CASGSTSAYNEQFF
TRBV9	.	.	TRBJ1-2	TGTGCCAGCAGCTCATTAGGGGCACTCTATGGCTACACCTTC	CASSSLGALYGYTF
TRBV7-9	.	.	TRBJ2-2	TGTGCCAGCAGCTTGGGGCGGACCGGGGAGCTGTTTTTT	CASSLGRTGELFF
TRBV11-2	TRBD1	many	TRBJ2-7	TGTGCCAGCAGCTTTGGGACAGGGGGACCTCTCGAGCAGTACTTC	CASSFGTGGPLEQYF
TRBV2	TRBD1	.	TRBJ1-4	TGTGCCAGCAGAACTGAACAGGGGGTTTGGGAAAAACTGTTTTTT	CASRTEQGVWEKLFF
TRBV7-2	.	few	TRBJ2-1	TGTGCCAGCAGCTTTGGCCTGAACTCCTACAATGAGCAGTTCTTC	CASSFGLNSYNEQFF